Here is one T cell receptor (beta chain) with its context. The CDR3 end falls 3 residues outside the read, so it is completed with the germline J gene. With V trimmed by 5 bases and J by 2 bases, 9 bases remained unmatched. This CDR3 region has 15 residues. CDR1 DFQATT and CDR2 SNEGSKA come from the germline V gene (reference sequence). All participants had a single incident cervical HPV16 infection, and prevalent HPV16 infections were excluded. The table came from immunoSEQ multiplex PCR; TCRdb's copy has only in-frame clones and leaves some out. The table counts about 44,000 clones; 1% to 1.5% lies in the top ten. The sample originates from a study of T cells in women clearing cervical HPV infection.

This TCR was recovered from a woman aged 18 to 75 with a cervical HPV16 infection that either progressed to CIN3+ or cleared (not recorded which). The rearrangement links TRBV20-1 to TRBJ1-5, with 7 bases matching TRBD1. Sequencing used blood buffy coat. The CDR3 is CSAPPDRAGNQPQHF. Partial CDR3 DNA: TGCAGTGCTCCTCCCGACAGGGCAGGCAATCAGCCC.